This TCR beta chain was identified during a study of CD8 T cells in Susac syndrome. Random hexamers served to reverse transcribe about 0.5 to 1 ug RNA. Multiplex immunoSEQ PCR targeted 54 Vbeta and 13 Jbeta TCR beta segments. Via MiXCR, TCRdb re-called the immunoSEQ multiplex PCR reads, giving one row per CDR3 protein. The data hold 130,000 or so distinct CDR3 sequences, with over 75% observed a single time. CDR3 size: 14 residues. Per germline, CDR1 MNHEY and CDR2 SMNVEV (reference sequence). V lost 5 bases, J lost 3 bases, and 7 bases stayed unmatched. This clonotype was seen a few times. Material: CD8+ T cells from PBMCs. This chain joins TRBV27 and TRBJ2-7; TRBD2 matches at 7 bases. The source is a human donor with multiple sclerosis. The CDR3 reads CASSGGGRRYEQYF. The CDR3 DNA sequence: TGTGCCAGCAGTGGGGGGGGTAGGCGCTACGAGCAGTACTTC.